This T cell receptor (beta chain) was captured by sequencing in a study of a mutant IDH1 vaccine in newly diagnosed glioma. For the study at large: Weeks 1, 3, 5, 7, 11, 15, 19 and 23 were when patients received their eight vaccinations. Following radiotherapy alone, or alongside temozolomide cycles, vaccination was started after an interval of 4-6 weeks.

Time point reported: week 23, last vaccination. Vaccine doses each comprised 300 ug of mutant IDH1 20-mer peptide, with topical imiquimod. The table came from immunoSEQ multiplex PCR; TCRdb's copy has only in-frame clones and leaves some out. The repertoire holds about 67,000 clones, with nearly 85% as singletons. The germline V gene has CDR1 LNHDA and CDR2 SQIVND (reference sequence). The CDR3 loop spans 15 amino acids. Trimming took off 3 bases at V and 0 bases at J, with 12 bases between the two ends. On this clone itself: Its antigen is still unknown.

The sequence derives from a man between 18 and 29 years old with glioma. This material consisted of PBMCs, taken from a glioma patient whose treatment included an IDH1 peptide vaccine. This chain uses TRBV19 with TRBJ2-7; D might be TRBD1 (5 bases). CDR3 DNA: TGTGCCAGTAGTATGGGGCAGGGCACCTCCTACGAGCAGTACTTC. This codes for CASSMGQGTSYEQYF.